This TCR beta chain was recovered during a study of T cell responses to AZD1222 COVID-19 vaccine. Overall study results and limits: At 160-218 and 743-854, vaccine-associated CD4 TCRs were dominant, and they spanned spike.

Remarks on this clone: Its specificity is not known.

The CDR3 extends over 13 amino acids. V gave up 4 bases and J gave up 5 bases, with 8 bases separating them. CDR1 and CDR2 (germline): LNHDA, SQIVND (reference sequence). TCRdb's table, derived via immunoSEQ multiplex PCR, lists solely in-frame clones and lacks some. The sample records fewer than 95,000 clones, approximately 89% being singletons. The sequence was collected from an adult who received the AZD1222 COVID-19 vaccine. This specimen consisted of peripheral blood, obtained 28 days after the second AZD1222 dose. The chain combines TRBV19 with TRBJ1-4; possible D gene TRBD1, 6 bases. The CDR3, as DNA: TGTGCCAGTAGTAGGACAGAGAATGAAAAACTGTTTTTT. Translation: CASSRTENEKLFF. The full variable domain, completed using reference TRBV19 and TRBJ1-4, is DGGITQSPKYLFRKEGQNVTLSCEQNLNHDAMYWYRQDPGQGLRLIYYSQIVNDFQKGDIAEGYSVSREKKESFPLTVTSAQKNPTAFYLCASSRTENEKLFFGSGTQLSVL.